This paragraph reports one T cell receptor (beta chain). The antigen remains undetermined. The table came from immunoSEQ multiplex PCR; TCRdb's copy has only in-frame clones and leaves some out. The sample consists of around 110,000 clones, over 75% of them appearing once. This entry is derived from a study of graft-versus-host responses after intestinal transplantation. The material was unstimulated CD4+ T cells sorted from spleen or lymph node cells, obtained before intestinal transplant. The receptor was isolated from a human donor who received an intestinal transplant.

The CDR3 protein is CASNQRQGFGETQYF. The DNA of the CDR3 is TGTGCCAGCAATCAGCGACAGGGGTTCGGAGAGACCCAGTACTTC. The chain couples TRBV2 to TRBJ2-5, with TRBD1 matching over 8 bases. Looked up from germline, CDR1 is SNHLY and CDR2 is FYNNEI. Unmatched junction bases numbered 11, after V lost 7 bases and J lost 4 bases. The CDR3 is made up of 15 amino acids.